This TCR beta chain was documented in a study of cytomegalovirus exposure and HLA in healthy donors. Findings of the study overall: Some TCR beta chains (164 of them) were listed as cytomegalovirus-associated. According to an earlier analysis, most TCR beta V segments yielded productive rearrangements about 90% or about 30% of the time.

PCR employed 60 Vbeta and 13 Jbeta primers. The repertoire was sequenced with immunoSEQ multiplex PCR; TCRdb's copy has only in-frame clones and lacks some. The sample contains 130,000 or so clones, approximately 91% of which appear only once. V shed 5 bases and J shed 2 bases, with 10 bases lying between them. The CDR3 is made up of 13 amino acids. From germline, CDR1 is SGHRS and CDR2 YFSETQ. This clone was seen just once. Its antigen is not identified. This clonotype was obtained from a woman in her forties in good health and CMV-seronegative. The sample consisted of PBMCs. The V and J genes are TRBV5-1 and TRBJ2-5, with unresolved D. The CDR3 DNA reads TGCGCCAGCAGAAAAACAGCTCAAGAGACCCAGTACTTC. Translated: CASRKTAQETQYF.